This T cell receptor (beta chain) came from a study of T cell repertoires in cytomegalovirus infection. A few counts support this clonotype. The antigen is undetermined. TCRdb reprocessed the reads via MiXCR and lists one record per CDR3 protein. The repertoire has about 85,000 distinct CDR3 sequences, 40% to 50% of them found once; the top ten carry approximately 95%. The starting material was CD8+ T cells from cultured PBMCs, obtained from culture after CMV antigen stimulation. The sequence derives from a human donor in good health (CMV status not recorded). Some clones in this sample may be carry-over from other donors' samples.

CDR3 sequence (DNA): TGTGCCAGCAGCCAAGGGTTAAATCAGCCCCAGCATTTT. Its protein product is CASSQGLNQPQHF. The rearrangement links TRBV4-2 to TRBJ1-5; no clear D gene. CDR3 length: 13 residues. Germline loops: CDR1 LGHNA, CDR2 YNFKEQ. With 1 base removed from V and 4 bases from J, the gap between germline ends came to 5 bases.